The rows below give T cell receptor beta chains drawn from one sample of a study of CD8 T cells in ankylosing spondylitis. MiXCR was run by TCRdb on the 5' RACE reads, yielding one entry per CDR3 protein. Of about 540,000 distinct CDR3 sequences in the sample, approximately 11% were seen once. Material for sequencing was blood, either unsorted or a sorted T cell fraction (not recorded which). These receptors were obtained from a male donor with ankylosing spondylitis. The CDR3 runs from the conserved cysteine through the conserved F or W. The D gene is left open where the match is weak. Clone size appears in some rows only: once, few, many, or a class for an expanded clone.

TRBJ1-1	.	TRBV12-3/TRBV12-4	.	CASSFFSGTPGAFF	TGTGCCAGCAGTTTCTTCTCCGGGACCCCAGGCGCTTTCTTT
TRBJ1-1	.	TRBV6-1	.	CASSEVPRVVEAFF	TGTGCCAGCAGTGAAGTTCCTCGGGTTGTTGAAGCTTTCTTT
TRBJ2-1	few	TRBV10-3	.	CATREVDEQFF	TGTGCCACCAGGGAGGTCGATGAGCAGTTCTTC
TRBJ2-7	few	TRBV7-9	.	CASSLEVSLRGEQYF	TGTGCCAGCAGCTTAGAGGTTTCGCTTCGAGGGGAGCAGTACTTC
TRBJ2-3	.	TRBV11-2	TRBD2	CASSLKLAILTDTQYF	TGTGCCAGCAGCTTAAAACTAGCGATCCTCACAGATACGCAGTATTTT
TRBJ2-2	many	TRBV12-3/TRBV12-4	.	CASSFEGGGGELFF	TGTGCCAGCAGTTTTGAAGGGGGAGGCGGGGAGCTGTTTTTT
TRBJ2-1	.	TRBV24-1	TRBD2	CATSRSGSLHEQFF	TGTGCCACCAGCCGTAGCGGGAGTCTCCATGAGCAGTTCTTC
TRBJ2-3	many	TRBV5-6	.	CATTGGPQDTQYF	TGTGCCACCACCGGAGGGCCCCAAGATACGCAGTATTTT
TRBJ2-1	few	TRBV3-1	.	CASSQDVATGYNEQFF	TGTGCCAGCAGCCAAGATGTCGCGACTGGCTACAATGAGCAGTTCTTC
TRBJ1-2	few	TRBV11-2	.	CASSLTQTQRDGYTF	TGTGCCAGCAGCTTAACCCAGACCCAAAGGGATGGCTACACCTTC
TRBJ2-1	many	TRBV7-9	TRBD1	CASSLRGQSSYNEQFF	TGTGCCAGCAGCTTAAGGGGACAGAGCTCCTACAATGAGCAGTTCTTC
TRBJ2-7	.	TRBV10-3	TRBD2	CAISVLAGVDAGEQYF	TGTGCCATCAGTGTATTAGCGGGAGTCGATGCTGGCGAGCAGTACTTC
TRBJ1-6	.	TRBV3-1	.	CASSQDVQGGNSPLHF	TGTGCCAGCAGCCAAGATGTGCAGGGCGGCAATTCACCCCTCCACTTT
TRBJ2-1	many	TRBV20-1	TRBD2	CSAITGTSGYNEQFF	TGCAGTGCTATAACCGGGACTAGCGGTTACAATGAGCAGTTCTTC
TRBJ2-3	few	TRBV12-3/TRBV12-4	TRBD2	CASSPISLAGVSDTQYF	TGTGCCAGCAGCCCAATAAGCCTAGCGGGAGTCTCAGATACGCAGTATTTT
TRBJ2-1	.	TRBV6-1	.	CASSELADYNEQFF	TGTGCCAGCAGTGAACTAGCCGACTACAATGAGCAGTTCTTC
TRBJ2-7	.	TRBV12-3/TRBV12-4	.	CASTPSGRAQGEQYF	TGTGCCAGCACTCCTTCGGGCAGGGCTCAAGGCGAGCAGTACTTC
TRBJ2-3	.	TRBV21-1	.	CASSSASWRGVDTQYF	TGTGCCAGCAGCAGCGCTAGCTGGAGAGGTGTAGATACGCAGTATTTT
TRBJ2-5	.	TRBV20-1	.	CSVGENKGETQYF	TGCAGTGTGGGGGAGAACAAAGGGGAGACCCAGTACTTC